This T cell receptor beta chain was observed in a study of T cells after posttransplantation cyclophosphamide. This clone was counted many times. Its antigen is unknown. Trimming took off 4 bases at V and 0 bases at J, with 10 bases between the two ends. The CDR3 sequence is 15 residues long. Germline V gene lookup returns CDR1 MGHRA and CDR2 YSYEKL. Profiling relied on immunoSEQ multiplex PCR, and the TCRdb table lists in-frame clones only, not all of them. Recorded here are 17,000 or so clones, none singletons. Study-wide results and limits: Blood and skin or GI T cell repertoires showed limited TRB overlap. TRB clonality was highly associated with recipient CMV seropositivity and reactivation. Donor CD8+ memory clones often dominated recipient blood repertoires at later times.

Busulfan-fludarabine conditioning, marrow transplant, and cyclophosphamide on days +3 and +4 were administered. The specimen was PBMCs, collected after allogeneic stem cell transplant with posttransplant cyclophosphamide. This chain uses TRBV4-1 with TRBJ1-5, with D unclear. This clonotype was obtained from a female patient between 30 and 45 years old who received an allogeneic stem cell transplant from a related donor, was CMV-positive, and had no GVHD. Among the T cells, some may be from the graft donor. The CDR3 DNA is TGCGCCAGCAGCCTACGGGGTCATAGCAATCAGCCCCAGCATTTT. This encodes CASSLRGHSNQPQHF.